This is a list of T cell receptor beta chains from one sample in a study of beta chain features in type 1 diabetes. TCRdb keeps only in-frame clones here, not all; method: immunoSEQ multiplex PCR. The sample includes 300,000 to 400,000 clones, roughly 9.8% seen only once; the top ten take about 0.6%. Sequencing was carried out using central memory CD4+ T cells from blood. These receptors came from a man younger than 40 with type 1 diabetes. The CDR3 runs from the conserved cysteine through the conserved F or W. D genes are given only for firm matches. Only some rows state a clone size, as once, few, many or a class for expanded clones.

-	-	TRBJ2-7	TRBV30	TGTGCCTGGAGTGTACTTAGGGGAGGCCACGAGCAGTACTTC	CAWSVLRGGHEQYF
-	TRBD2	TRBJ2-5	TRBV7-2	TGTGCCAGCAGCTTAGGGAGACTAGCGGGAGGGAAGGAGACCCAGTACTTC	CASSLGRLAGGKETQYF
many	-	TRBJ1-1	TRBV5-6	TGTGCCAGCACCAACACTGAAGCTTTCTTT	CASTNTEAFF
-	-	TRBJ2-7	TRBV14	TGTGCCAGCAGCCCCTCTGATGGGCGCTACGAGCAGTACTTC	CASSPSDGRYEQYF
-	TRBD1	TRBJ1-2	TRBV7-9	TGTGCCAGCAGTCCTCAGGGGGACTATGGCTACACCTTC	CASSPQGDYGYTF
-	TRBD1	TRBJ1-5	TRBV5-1	TGCGCCAGCAGCTTGGAGGGGGACAGCTATCAGCCCCAGCATTTT	CASSLEGDSYQPQHF
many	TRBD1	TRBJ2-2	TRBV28	TGTGCCAGCAGATTAAGGACAGGACAGGGTACCGGGGAGCTGTTTTTT	CASRLRTGQGTGELFF
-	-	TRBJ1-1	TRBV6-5	TGTGCCAGCAGTGGCCGGACGGGAAACACTGAAGCTTTCTTT	CASSGRTGNTEAFF
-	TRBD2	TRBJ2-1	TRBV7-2	TGTGCCAGCAGCTTAGCATTTTCTAGCGGTTGGAATGAGCAGTTCTTC	CASSLAFSSGWNEQFF
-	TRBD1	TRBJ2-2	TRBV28	TGTGCCAGCCGATATAGACAGGGGGTTACCGGGGAGCTGTTTTTT	CASRYRQGVTGELFF
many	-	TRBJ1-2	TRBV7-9	TGTGCCAGCAGCTTAGCCGGCGTTGATGTCGATGGCTACACCTTC	CASSLAGVDVDGYTF
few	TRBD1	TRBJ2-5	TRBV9	TGTGCCAGCAGCTGGACAGGGCAGGGGGAGACCCAGTACTTC	CASSWTGQGETQYF
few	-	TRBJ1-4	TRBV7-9	TGTGCCAGCAGCTACCGAAGCGAAAAACTGTTTTTT	CASSYRSEKLFF
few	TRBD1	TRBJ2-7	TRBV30	TGTGCCTGGACCGGGACAGGGGGAAGTGAGCAGTACTTC	CAWTGTGGSEQYF
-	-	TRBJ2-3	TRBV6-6	TGTGCCAGCAGGGACTCGCTTAGGACAGATACGCAGTATTTT	CASRDSLRTDTQYF
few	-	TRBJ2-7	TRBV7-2	TGTGCCAGCAGCTTAGTACCCGAGAGGGGTTACGAGCAGTACTTC	CASSLVPERGYEQYF
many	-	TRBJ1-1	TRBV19	TGTGCCAGTAGCCACGAGAGACGGAGAGCTGAAGCTTTCTTT	CASSHERRRAEAFF
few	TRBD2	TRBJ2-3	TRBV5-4	TGTGCCAGCAGTCCGGGACTAGCGTGGATCAGCACAGATACGCAGTATTTT	CASSPGLAWISTDTQYF
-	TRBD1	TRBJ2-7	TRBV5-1	TGCGCCAGCAGCTCCGGGACAGGCATCTACGAGCAGTACTTC	CASSSGTGIYEQYF
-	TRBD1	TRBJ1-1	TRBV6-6	TGTGCCAGCAGTAACAGGGGTCTAACTGAAGCTTTCTTT	CASSNRGLTEAFF
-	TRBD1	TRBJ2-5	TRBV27	TGTGCCAGCACCCGGGGATGGGGACAGGCGGAGGAGACCCAGTACTTC	CASTRGWGQAEETQYF
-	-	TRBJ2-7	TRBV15	TGTGCCACCAGCAGAGTAGACAGAAACGAGCAGTACTTC	CATSRVDRNEQYF
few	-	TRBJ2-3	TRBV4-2	TGTGCCAGCAGCCGCGGGACAAGGAGCACAGATACGCAGTATTTT	CASSRGTRSTDTQYF
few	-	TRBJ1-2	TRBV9	TGTGCCAGCAGCGTCGGATTAGAAGGGTTCGGGGGCTACACCTTC	CASSVGLEGFGGYTF